This TCR beta chain was documented in a study of T-cell reconstitution after alpha-beta-depleted transplantation in children (dated by TCRdb to the mid-2010s). About the investigation overall: Using TCR repertoire profiling, the study followed T-cell immune reconstitution in a quantitative way in children after TCRalphabeta/CD19-depleted allogeneic hematopoietic cell transplantation.

Libraries were constructed by PCR. Data came from an Illumina HiSeq 2500. TCR library preparation used molecular barcoding, with unique molecular identifiers applied to normalize quantification of the TCRbeta repertoire. The public reads were reanalyzed by TCRdb: fastp trimming at Q25, MiXCR alignment, in-frame beta chains only. Every CDR3 protein is listed once, alongside the most common genes and DNA of its rows. The sample table shows about 610,000 distinct CDR3 sequences, and roughly a tenth are seen once. The top ten clonotypes cover roughly 4% of the sample. As concerns this clonotype: Its antigen remains undetermined. The input lacks base qualities; no much larger clone sits a single base away.

Measured from the cysteine to the phenylalanine, the CDR3 is 16 residues long. The CDR3 DNA has 48 bases and is translated from base 1. Relative to germline, V is missing 4 bases and J is missing 5 bases, with 2 bases of the junction outside any gene match. Per the germline V gene, LGHNA is the CDR1 and YSLEER is the CDR2. This TCR derives from a human donor who donated a stem cell graft to a child with acute myeloid leukemia. The sequencing used PBMCs from the stem cell graft donor, collected from the stem cell graft. The V and J segments used are TRBV4-3 and TRBJ2-2; TRBD2 fits 15 bases in the junction. The nucleotide sequence is given as TGCGCCAGCAGCCCCGGGACTAGCGGGAGGACCGGGGAGCTGTTTTTT. Its translation is CASSPGTSGRTGELFF.